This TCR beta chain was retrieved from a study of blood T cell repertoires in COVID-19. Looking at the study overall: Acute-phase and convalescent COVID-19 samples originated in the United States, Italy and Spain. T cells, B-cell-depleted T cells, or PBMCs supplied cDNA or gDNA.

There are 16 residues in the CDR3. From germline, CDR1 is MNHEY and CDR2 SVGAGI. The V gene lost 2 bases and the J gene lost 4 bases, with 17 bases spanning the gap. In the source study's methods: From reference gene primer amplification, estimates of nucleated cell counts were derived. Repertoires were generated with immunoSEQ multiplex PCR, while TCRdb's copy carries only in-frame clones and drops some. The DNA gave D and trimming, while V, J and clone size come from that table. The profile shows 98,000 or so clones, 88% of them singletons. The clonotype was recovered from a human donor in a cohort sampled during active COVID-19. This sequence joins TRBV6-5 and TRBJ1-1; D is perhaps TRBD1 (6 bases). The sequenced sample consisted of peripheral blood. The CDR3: CASSYTTSGAGTEAFF. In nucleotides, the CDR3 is TGTGCCAGCAGTTACACCACTTCAGGGGCGGGCACTGAAGCTTTCTTT.